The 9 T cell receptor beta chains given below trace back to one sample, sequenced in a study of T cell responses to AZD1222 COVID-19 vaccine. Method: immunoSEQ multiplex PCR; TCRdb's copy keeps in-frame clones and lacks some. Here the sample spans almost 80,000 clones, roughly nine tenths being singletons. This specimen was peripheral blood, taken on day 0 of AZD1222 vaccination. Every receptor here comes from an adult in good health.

The CDR3 DNA reads TGCAGCGCCCCCGGGACAGAAGGAGGCTACACCTTC. Protein sequence: CSAPGTEGGYTF. This sequence joins TRBV29-1 and TRBJ1-2; 7 bases fit TRBD1. Losses at the gene ends were 7 bases for V and 8 bases for J; bases not matched to a gene: 10. This CDR3 is 12 amino acids long. The germline CDR1 and CDR2 sequences are SQVTM and ANQGSEA.

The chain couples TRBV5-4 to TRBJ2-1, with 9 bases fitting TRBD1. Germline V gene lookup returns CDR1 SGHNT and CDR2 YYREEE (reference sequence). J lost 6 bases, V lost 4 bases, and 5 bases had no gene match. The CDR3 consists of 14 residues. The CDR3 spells CASSRGQGVNEQFF. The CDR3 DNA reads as TGTGCCAGCAGCCGGGGACAGGGCGTCAATGAGCAGTTCTTC.

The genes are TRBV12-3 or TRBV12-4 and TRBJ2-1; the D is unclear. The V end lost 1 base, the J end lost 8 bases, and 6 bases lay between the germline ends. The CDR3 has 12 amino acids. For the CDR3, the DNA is TGTGCCAGCAGTTTAGGCGCGTATGAGCAGTTCTTC. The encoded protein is CASSLGAYEQFF.

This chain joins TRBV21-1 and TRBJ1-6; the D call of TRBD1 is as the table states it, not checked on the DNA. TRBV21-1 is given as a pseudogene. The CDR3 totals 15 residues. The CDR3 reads CASTPGTGGNSPLHF. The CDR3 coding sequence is TGTGCCAGCACCCCGGGGACAGGGGGAAATTCACCCCTCCACTTT.

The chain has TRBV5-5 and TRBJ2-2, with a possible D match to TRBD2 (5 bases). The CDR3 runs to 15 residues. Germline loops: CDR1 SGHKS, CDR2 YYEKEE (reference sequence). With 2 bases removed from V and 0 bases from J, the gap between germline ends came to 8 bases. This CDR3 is CASSLGRTNTGELFF. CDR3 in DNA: TGTGCCAGCAGCTTAGGGAGAACGAACACCGGGGAGCTGTTTTTT.

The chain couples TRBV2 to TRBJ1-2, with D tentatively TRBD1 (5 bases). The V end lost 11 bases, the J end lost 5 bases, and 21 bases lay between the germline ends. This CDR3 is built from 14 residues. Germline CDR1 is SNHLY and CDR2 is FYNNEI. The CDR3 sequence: CACTGGIAHYGYTF. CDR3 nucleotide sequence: TGTGCCTGTACGGGGGGAATAGCCCATTATGGCTACACCTTC.

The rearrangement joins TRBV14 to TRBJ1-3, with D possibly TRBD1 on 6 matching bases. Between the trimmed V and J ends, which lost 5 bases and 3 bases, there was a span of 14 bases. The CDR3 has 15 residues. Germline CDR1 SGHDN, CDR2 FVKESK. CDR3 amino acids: CASSTRQVIGNTIYF. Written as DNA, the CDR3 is TGTGCCAGCAGCACCCGACAGGTCATTGGAAACACCATATATTTT.

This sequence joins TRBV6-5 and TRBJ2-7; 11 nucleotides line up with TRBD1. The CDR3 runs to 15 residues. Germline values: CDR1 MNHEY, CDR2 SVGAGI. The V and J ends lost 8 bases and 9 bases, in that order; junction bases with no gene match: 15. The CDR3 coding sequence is TGTGCCAGCGCCACCGAGGGACAGGGGGATCAAGTGCAGTACTTC. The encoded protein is CASATEGQGDQVQYF.

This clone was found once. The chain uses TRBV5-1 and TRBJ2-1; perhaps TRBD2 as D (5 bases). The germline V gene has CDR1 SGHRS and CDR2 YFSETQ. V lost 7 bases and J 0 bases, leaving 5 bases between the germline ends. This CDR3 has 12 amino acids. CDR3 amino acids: CASGSSYNEQFF. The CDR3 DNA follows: TGCGCCAGCGGGAGCTCCTACAATGAGCAGTTCTTC.